Sequencing of this TCR beta chain was carried out in a study of blood T cell repertoires in COVID-19. Under the authors' procedure: Estimated nucleated cell counts came from reference gene primer amplification. The method was immunoSEQ multiplex PCR; TCRdb's version includes in-frame clones alone and lacks a portion of them. That table is the source of V, J and clone size, and D and trimming were worked out from the DNA. The sample has some 670,000 clones; 90% are singletons. V shed 5 bases and J shed 2 bases, with 10 bases lying between them. The CDR3 has 13 residues. The germline V gene encodes CDR1 MNHEY and CDR2 SVGAGI.

The chain couples TRBV6-5 to TRBJ2-7; D possibly corresponds to TRBD2 (6 bases). Sequencing used peripheral blood. The sequence was obtained from a woman aged 18-30 years with acute or convalescent COVID-19. CDR3 region: CASSLAFTYEQYF. Written as DNA, the CDR3 is TGTGCCAGCAGTCTAGCGTTCACCTACGAGCAGTACTTC.